Reported below is one T cell receptor (beta chain). Its antigen remains unknown. The data were obtained in a study of T cell responses to AZD1222 COVID-19 vaccine. Study-level results: Seropositive status at baseline applied to only 5 or 6 AZD1222 recipients.

Some clones are missing from TCRdb's copy, which holds only in-frame ones; the method was immunoSEQ multiplex PCR. Of just over 150,000 clones listed, approximately 86% are singletons. Per the germline V gene, CDR1 is LNHDA and CDR2 is SQIVND (reference sequence). V gave up 8 bases and J gave up 0 bases, with 10 bases separating them. This CDR3 is 13 amino acids long. The chain combines TRBV19 with TRBJ1-2, with D unresolved. The TCR originated in an adult who had recovered from COVID-19. Here the sequenced sample was peripheral blood, taken after recovery from COVID-19. The CDR3, as DNA: TGTGCCAGTCGCAGAATGGCTAACTATGGCTACACCTTC. This translates into CASRRMANYGYTF.